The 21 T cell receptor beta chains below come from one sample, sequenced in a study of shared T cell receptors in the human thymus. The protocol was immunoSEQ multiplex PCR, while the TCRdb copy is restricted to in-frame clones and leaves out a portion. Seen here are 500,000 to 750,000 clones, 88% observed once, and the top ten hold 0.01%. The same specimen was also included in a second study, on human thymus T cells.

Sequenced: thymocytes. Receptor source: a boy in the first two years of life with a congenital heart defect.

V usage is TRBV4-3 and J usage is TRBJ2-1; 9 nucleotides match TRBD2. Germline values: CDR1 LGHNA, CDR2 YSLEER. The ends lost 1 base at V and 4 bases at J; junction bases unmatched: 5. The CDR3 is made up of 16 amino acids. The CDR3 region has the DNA TGCGCCAGCAGCCAAGGGCCTAGCGGGGCATACAATGAGCAGTTCTTC. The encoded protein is CASSQGPSGAYNEQFF.

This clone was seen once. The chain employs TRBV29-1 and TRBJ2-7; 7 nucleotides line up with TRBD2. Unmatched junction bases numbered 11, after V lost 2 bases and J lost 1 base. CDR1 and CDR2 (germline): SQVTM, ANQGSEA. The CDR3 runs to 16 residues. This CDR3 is CSVEFPSGGPSYEQYF. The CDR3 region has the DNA TGCAGCGTTGAATTCCCTAGCGGAGGGCCGTCCTACGAGCAGTACTTC.

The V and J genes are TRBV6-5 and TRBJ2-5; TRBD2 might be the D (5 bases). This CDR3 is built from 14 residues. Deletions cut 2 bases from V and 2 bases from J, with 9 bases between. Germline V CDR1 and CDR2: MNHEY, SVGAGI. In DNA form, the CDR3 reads TGTGCCAGCAGTTACAATCCGGGGCAAGAGACCCAGTACTTC. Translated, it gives CASSYNPGQETQYF.

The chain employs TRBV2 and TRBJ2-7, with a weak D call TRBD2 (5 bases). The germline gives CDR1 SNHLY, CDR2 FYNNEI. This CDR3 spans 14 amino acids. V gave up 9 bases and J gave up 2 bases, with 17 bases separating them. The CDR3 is CASSAESPPYEQYF. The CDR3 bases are TGTGCCAGTAGCGCGGAGTCCCCCCCCTACGAGCAGTACTTC.

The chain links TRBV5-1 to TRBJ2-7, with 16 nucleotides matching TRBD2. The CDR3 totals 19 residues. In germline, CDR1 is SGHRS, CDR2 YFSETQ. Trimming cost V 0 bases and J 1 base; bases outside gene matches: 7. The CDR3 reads CASSLVGTSGRARSYEQYF. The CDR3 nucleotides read TGCGCCAGCAGCTTGGTCGGGACTAGCGGGAGGGCCAGGTCCTACGAGCAGTACTTC.

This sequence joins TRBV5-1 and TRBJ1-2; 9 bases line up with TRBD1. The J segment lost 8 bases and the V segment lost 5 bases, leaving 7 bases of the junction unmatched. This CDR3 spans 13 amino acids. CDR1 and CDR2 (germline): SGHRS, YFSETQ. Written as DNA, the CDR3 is TGCGCCAGCAGTCGGGACAGGGATGGGGGCTACACCTTC. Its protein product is CASSRDRDGGYTF.

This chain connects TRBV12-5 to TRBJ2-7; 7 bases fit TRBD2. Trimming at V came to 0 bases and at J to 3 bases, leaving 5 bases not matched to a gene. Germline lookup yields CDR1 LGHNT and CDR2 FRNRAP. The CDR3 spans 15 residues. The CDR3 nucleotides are TGTGCTAGTGGTTTGGTACCGGGAGGTGGCTACGAGCAGTACTTC. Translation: CASGLVPGGGYEQYF.

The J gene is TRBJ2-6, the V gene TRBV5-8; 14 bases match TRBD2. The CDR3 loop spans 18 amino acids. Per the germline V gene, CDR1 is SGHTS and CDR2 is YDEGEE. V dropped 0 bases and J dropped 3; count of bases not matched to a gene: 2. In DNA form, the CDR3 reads TGTGCCAGCAGCTTGGAGACTAGCGGGAGGGGTGGGGCCAACGTCCTGACTTTC. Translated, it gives CASSLETSGRGGANVLTF.

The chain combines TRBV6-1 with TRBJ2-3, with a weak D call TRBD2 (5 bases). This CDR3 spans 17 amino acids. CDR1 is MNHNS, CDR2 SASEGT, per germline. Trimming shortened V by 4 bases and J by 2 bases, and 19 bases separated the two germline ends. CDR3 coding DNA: TGTGCCAGCAGTGCCTGGCGGGTGGGGTCACACACAGATACGCAGTATTTT. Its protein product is CASSAWRVGSHTDTQYF.

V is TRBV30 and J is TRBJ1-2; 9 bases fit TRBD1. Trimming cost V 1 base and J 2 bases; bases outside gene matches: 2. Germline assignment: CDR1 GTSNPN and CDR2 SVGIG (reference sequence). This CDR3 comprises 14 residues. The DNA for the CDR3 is TGTGCCTGGAGTGAAACAGGGGGCAACTATGGCTACACCTTC. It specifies CAWSETGGNYGYTF.

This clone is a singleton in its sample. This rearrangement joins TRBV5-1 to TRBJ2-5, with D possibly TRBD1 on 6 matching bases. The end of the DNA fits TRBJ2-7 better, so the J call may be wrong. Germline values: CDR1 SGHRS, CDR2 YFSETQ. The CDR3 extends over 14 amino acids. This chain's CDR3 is CASSFQPGHYEQYF. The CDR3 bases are TGCGCCAGCAGCTTCCAACCGGGACACTACGAGCAGTACTTC.

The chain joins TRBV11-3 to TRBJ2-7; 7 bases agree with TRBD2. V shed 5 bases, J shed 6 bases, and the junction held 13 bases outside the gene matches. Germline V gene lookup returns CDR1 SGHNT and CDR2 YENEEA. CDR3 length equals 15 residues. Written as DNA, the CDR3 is TGTGCCAGCAGCCGGCAGAAGCGGGAATTTCGCGAGCAGTACTTC. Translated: CASSRQKREFREQYF.

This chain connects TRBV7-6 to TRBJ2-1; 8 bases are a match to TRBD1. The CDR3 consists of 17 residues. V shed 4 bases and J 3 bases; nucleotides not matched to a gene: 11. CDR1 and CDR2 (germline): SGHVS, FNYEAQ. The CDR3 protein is CASSWSRQGMVYNEQFF. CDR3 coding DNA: TGTGCCAGCAGCTGGAGTCGACAGGGGATGGTCTACAATGAGCAGTTCTTC. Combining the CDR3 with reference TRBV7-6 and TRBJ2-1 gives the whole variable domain GAGVSQSPRYKVTKRGQDVALRCDPISGHVSLYWYRQALGQGPEFLTYFNYEAQQDKSGLPNDRFSAERPEGSISTLTIQRTEQRDSAMYRCASSWSRQGMVYNEQFFGPGTRLTVL.

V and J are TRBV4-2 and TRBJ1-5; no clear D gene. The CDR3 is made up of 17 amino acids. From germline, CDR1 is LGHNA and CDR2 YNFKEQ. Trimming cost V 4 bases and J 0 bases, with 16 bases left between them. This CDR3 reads CASSRSNSGNSNQPQHF. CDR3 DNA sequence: TGTGCCAGCAGCCGCTCAAATTCGGGAAATAGCAATCAGCCCCAGCATTTT.

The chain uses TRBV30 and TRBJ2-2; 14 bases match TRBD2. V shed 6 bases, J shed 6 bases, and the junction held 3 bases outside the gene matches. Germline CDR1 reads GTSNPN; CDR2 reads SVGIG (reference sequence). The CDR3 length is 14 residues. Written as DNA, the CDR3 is TGTGCCTGTGGGACTAGCGGGAGATCCGGGGAGCTGTTTTTT. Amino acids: CACGTSGRSGELFF.

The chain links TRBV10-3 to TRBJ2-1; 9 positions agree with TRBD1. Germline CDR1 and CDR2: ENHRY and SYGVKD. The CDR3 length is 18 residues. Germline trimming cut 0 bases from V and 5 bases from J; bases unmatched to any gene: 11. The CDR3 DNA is TGTGCCATCAGTGAGTCCGGGACAGGGACCTCTGGGGACAATGAGCAGTTCTTC. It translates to CAISESGTGTSGDNEQFF.

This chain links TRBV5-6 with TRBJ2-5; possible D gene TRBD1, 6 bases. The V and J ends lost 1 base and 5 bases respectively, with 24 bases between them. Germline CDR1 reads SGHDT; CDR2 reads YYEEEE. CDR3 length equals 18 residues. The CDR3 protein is CASSLSPPGQLLVETQYF. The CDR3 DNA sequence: TGTGCCAGCAGCTTGAGTCCTCCGGGACAACTTTTAGTGGAGACCCAGTACTTC. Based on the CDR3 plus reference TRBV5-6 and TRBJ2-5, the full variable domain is DAGVTQSPTHLIKTRGQQVTLRCSPKSGHDTVSWYQQALGQGPQFIFQYYEEEERQRGNFPDRFSGHQFPNYSSELNVNALLLGDSALYLCASSLSPPGQLLVETQYFGPGTRLLVL.

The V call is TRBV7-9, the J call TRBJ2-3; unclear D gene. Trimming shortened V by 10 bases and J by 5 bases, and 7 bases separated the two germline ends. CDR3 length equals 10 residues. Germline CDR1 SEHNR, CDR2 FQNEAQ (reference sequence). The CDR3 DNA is TGTGCCACTCGAGAAGATACGCAGTATTTT. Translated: CATREDTQYF.

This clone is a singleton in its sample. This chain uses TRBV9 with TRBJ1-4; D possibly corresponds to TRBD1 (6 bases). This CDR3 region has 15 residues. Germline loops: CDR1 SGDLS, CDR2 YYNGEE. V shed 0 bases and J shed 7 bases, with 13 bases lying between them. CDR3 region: CASSVDQGGGEKLFF. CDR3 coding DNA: TGTGCCAGCAGCGTAGATCAGGGAGGGGGTGAAAAACTGTTTTTT.

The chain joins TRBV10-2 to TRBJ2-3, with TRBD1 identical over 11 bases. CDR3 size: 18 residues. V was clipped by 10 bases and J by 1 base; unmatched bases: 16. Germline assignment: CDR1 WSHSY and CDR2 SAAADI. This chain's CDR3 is CATWNGAGQGEGTDTQYF. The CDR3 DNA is TGCGCCACCTGGAACGGGGCGGGACAGGGGGAGGGCACAGATACGCAGTATTTT.

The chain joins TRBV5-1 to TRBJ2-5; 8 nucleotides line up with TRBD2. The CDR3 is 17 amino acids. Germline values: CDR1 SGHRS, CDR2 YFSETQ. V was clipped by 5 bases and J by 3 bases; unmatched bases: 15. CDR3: CASRVFFAGGEKETQYF. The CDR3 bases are TGCGCCAGCAGGGTTTTTTTCGCGGGGGGAGAAAAAGAGACCCAGTACTTC. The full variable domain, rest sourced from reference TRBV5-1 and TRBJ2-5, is KAGVTQTPRYLIKTRGQQVTLSCSPISGHRSVSWYQQTPGQGLQFLFEYFSETQRNKGNFPGRFSGRQFSNSRSEMNVSTLELGDSALYLCASRVFFAGGEKETQYFGPGTRLLVL.